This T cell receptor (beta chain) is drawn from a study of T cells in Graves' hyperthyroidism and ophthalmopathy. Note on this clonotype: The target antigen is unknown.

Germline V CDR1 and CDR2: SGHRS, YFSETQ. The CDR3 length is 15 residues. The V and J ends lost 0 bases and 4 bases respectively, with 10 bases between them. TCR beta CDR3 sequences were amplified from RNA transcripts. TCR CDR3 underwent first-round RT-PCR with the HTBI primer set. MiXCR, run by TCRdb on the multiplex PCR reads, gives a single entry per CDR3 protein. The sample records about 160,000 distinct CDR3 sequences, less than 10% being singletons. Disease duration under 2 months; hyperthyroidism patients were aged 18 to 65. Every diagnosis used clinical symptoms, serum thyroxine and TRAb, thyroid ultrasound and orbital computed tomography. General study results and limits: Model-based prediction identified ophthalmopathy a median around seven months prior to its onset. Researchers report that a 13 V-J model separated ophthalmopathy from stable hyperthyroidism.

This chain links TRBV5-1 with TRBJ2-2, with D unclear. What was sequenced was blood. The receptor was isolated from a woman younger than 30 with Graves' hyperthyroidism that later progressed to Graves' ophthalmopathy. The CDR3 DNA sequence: TGCGCCAGCAGCTTGGAGCTGGATTTCACCGGGGAGCTGTTTTTT. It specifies CASSLELDFTGELFF.